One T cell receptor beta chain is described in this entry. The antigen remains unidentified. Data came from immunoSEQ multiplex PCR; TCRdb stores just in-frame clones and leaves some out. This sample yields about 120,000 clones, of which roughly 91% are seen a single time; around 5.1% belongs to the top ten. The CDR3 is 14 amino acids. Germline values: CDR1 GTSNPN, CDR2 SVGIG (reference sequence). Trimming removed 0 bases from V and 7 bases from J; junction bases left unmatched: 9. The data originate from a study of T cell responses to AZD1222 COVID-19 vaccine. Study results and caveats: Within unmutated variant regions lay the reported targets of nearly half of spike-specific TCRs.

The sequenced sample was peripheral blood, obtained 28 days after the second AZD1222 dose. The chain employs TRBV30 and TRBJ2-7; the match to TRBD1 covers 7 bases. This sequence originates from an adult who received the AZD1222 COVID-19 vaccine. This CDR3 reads CAWSVDYRGSEQYF. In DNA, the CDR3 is TGTGCCTGGAGTGTCGATTACAGGGGCTCGGAGCAGTACTTC. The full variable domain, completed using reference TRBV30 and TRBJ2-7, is SQTIHQWPATLVQPVGSPLSLECTVEGTSNPNLYWYRQAAGRGLQLLFYSVGIGQISSEVPQNLSASRPQDRQFILSSKKLLLSDSGFYLCAWSVDYRGSEQYFGPGTRLTVT.